Listed below are T cell receptor beta chains from one sample, sequenced in a study of T cells in Graves' hyperthyroidism and ophthalmopathy. TCRdb processed the multiplex PCR reads anew with MiXCR; each CDR3 protein has one entry. Seen here are roughly 500,000 distinct CDR3 sequences, approximately 13% observed once, and the top ten hold 5% to 7%. What was sequenced was blood. The receptors originated from a woman younger than 45 with Graves' hyperthyroidism that later progressed to Graves' ophthalmopathy. Each CDR3 is given with its conserved first and last residue. Each record gives: D gene, J gene, clone size, V gene, CDR3 length, CDR3 DNA, CDR3 protein. D genes are given only for firm matches. Expanded clones get a size class; other rows say once, few or many, or leave the size out.

. TRBJ2-7 many TRBV7-2 11 TGTGCCAGCAGCTTGGGTGTCGGGCAGTACTTC CASSLGVGQYF
. TRBJ1-5 . TRBV7-8 14 TGTGCCAGCAGTTATACGACAGATAATCAGCCCCAGCATTTT CASSYTTDNQPQHF
TRBD1 TRBJ1-5 many TRBV6-1 16 TGTGCCAGCAAGCCGGGACAGCCCTATAGCAATCAGCCCCAGCATTTT CASKPGQPYSNQPQHF
. TRBJ2-3 many TRBV12-3/TRBV12-4 14 TGTGCCAGCAGTTCGGTCGGGATCACAGATACGCAGTATTTT CASSSVGITDTQYF
TRBD2 TRBJ2-1 many TRBV7-4 18 TGTGCCAGCAGCTTATCTAGACTAGCCCTTAGCTCCTACAATGAGCAGTTCTTC CASSLSRLALSSYNEQFF
. TRBJ1-3 many TRBV2 13 TGTGCCAGCAGTGGGAATTCGGGAAACACCATATATTTT CASSGNSGNTIYF
TRBD1 TRBJ1-1 . TRBV6-9 16 TGTGCCAGCAGTTCCTATTCGGGACAGGGGTTGGGTGAAGCTTTCTTT CASSSYSGQGLGEAFF
TRBD2 TRBJ2-7 many TRBV7-2 13 TGTGCCAGCAGCCCCCGACCCGGGGGGGAGCAGTACTTC CASSPRPGGEQYF
TRBD1 TRBJ2-3 many TRBV27 15 TGTGCCAGCAGTTTACGGCTGCAGGGGGCAGATACGCAGTATTTT CASSLRLQGADTQYF
TRBD1 TRBJ1-1 many TRBV28 12 TGTGCCAGCAGTTTAGCGGCAGGGGGTGCTTTCTTT CASSLAAGGAFF
TRBD1 TRBJ1-1 many TRBV6-1 18 TGTGCCAGCAGTTCCACCTACCGGGACAGGGGGAGGCACACTGAAGCTTTCTTT CASSSTYRDRGRHTEAFF
. TRBJ2-3 many TRBV29-1 16 TGCAGCGTTGAGCCCTTTCGGATGGCTAGCACAGATACGCAGTATTTT CSVEPFRMASTDTQYF
TRBD2 TRBJ2-1 many TRBV10-3 13 TGTGCCATCAGCGGGACTAGCAACGCTGAGCAGTTCTTC CAISGTSNAEQFF
. TRBJ2-3 many TRBV5-1 15 TGCGCCAGCAGCTTCGAAGCCCTGGGGACAGATACGCAGTATTTT CASSFEALGTDTQYF
. TRBJ1-5 many TRBV20-1 15 TGCAGTGCTAGTGGAGTCTTAGATTGGGATCAGCCCCAGCATTTT CSASGVLDWDQPQHF
. TRBJ2-7 many TRBV6-1 12 TGTGCCAGCAGCCGGACTGTGGGCGAGCAGTACTTC CASSRTVGEQYF
. TRBJ1-5 many TRBV24-1 19 TGTGCCACCAGTGGCCAATGCCAGAGAAACAAGGGCCTAAATCAGCCCCAGCATTTT CATSGQCQRNKGLNQPQHF
. TRBJ2-5 many TRBV6-2/TRBV6-3 13 TGTGCCAGCAGTCGGAAGGGAACAGAGACCCAGTACTTC CASSRKGTETQYF
. TRBJ1-3 . TRBV4-1 14 TGCGCCAGCCGCCGAGGGAGCTCTGGAAACACCATATATTTT CASRRGSSGNTIYF
. TRBJ2-7 many TRBV12-3/TRBV12-4 15 TGTGCCAGCAGTTCGGGCGGGATACTTTCCTACGAGCAGTACTTC CASSSGGILSYEQYF
. TRBJ1-2 many TRBV7-3 14 TGTGCCAGCAGCTTCTCTGGGGGAAACTATGGCTACACCTTC CASSFSGGNYGYTF
TRBD2 TRBJ2-1 many TRBV27 14 TGTGCCAGCACTACTAGCGGGAGGTACAATGAGCAGTTCTTC CASTTSGRYNEQFF
TRBD1 TRBJ1-1 many TRBV29-1 10 TGCAGCGCGGACAGGGTTCAAGCTTTCTTT CSADRVQAFF
. TRBJ1-1 many TRBV2 15 TGTGCCAGCATTCGAGGGGAACAGACGAACACTGAAGCTTTCTTT CASIRGEQTNTEAFF
. TRBJ1-3 . TRBV19 14 TGTGCCAGTAGTATTACAGCCTCTGGAAACACCATATATTTT CASSITASGNTIYF
. TRBJ2-2 few TRBV7-8 15 TGTGCCAGCAGTTTACGAGTCAGTAACACCGGGGAGCTGTTTTTT CASSLRVSNTGELFF
. TRBJ2-5 . TRBV15 16 TGTGCCACCAGCAGAGATGCGTCCGGGAATTTCGAGACCCAGTACTTC CATSRDASGNFETQYF
. TRBJ1-5 . TRBV9 14 TGTGCCAGCAGCGAGGGACCGATAAATCAGCCCCAGCATTTT CASSEGPINQPQHF
TRBD2 TRBJ2-3 few TRBV20-1 16 TGCAGTGCTAGAGGACCTTTTGCGGGAGTGACGAATACGCAGTATTTT CSARGPFAGVTNTQYF
. TRBJ1-2 few TRBV18 15 TGTGCCAGCTCACCACCATATTCCAGGAGCGGCGGCTACACCTTC CASSPPYSRSGGYTF
. TRBJ2-2 many TRBV19 13 TGTGCCAGTAGTATGCAGCAATCCGGGGAGCTGTTTTTT CASSMQQSGELFF
TRBD1 TRBJ1-4 few TRBV6-2/TRBV6-3 24 TGTGCCAGCAGTTACTCGAAGGAGGGGACAGGGGGTACAGAAGCCAGAACCCTGAATGAAAAACTGTTTTTT CASSYSKEGTGGTEARTLNEKLFF
TRBD1 TRBJ2-1 many TRBV2 12 TGTGCCAGCAGGACAGGGCGGAATGAGCAGTTCTTC CASRTGRNEQFF
TRBD1 TRBJ2-2 . TRBV30 14 TGTGCCTGGGAGGGACAGGGTTCCTCCGGGGAGCTGTTTTTT CAWEGQGSSGELFF
. TRBJ2-1 . TRBV10-3 17 TGTGCCATCAGTGATATTGCGGGGCAGAGCTCCTACAATGAGCAGTTCTTC CAISDIAGQSSYNEQFF
TRBD2 TRBJ2-1 few TRBV6-9 15 TGTGCCAGCAGGCAGACTAGCAGCTCCTACAATGAGCAGTTCTTC CASRQTSSSYNEQFF
TRBD2 TRBJ2-1 many TRBV3-1 15 TGTGCCAGCAGCCGCGGACTAGCGGCCTCCAATGAGCAGTTCTTC CASSRGLAASNEQFF
. TRBJ2-5 many TRBV5-1 13 TGCGCCAGCAGCTTGCTTAAGGTAGAGACCCAGTACTTC CASSLLKVETQYF
. TRBJ1-1 . TRBV28 15 TGTGCCAGCAGTCCCACAGGGATGATGAACACTGAAGCTTTCTTT CASSPTGMMNTEAFF
TRBD1 TRBJ2-1 many TRBV27 15 TGTGCCAGCAGTTCTTTGGACAGGGACCCCAATGAGCAGTTCTTC CASSSLDRDPNEQFF
. TRBJ1-2 many TRBV28 12 TGTGCCAGCACCTCGGGGCGGGTTGGCTACACCTTC CASTSGRVGYTF
. TRBJ1-4 once TRBV9 16 TGTGCCAGCAGCGTACAACCCGGGTCTCTTAATGAAAAACTGTTTTTT CASSVQPGSLNEKLFF